Listed below are T cell receptor beta chains from one sample, sequenced in a study of cytomegalovirus exposure and HLA in healthy donors. Method: immunoSEQ multiplex PCR; TCRdb's copy keeps in-frame clones and lacks some. The sample has about 120,000 clones, over 60% seen once. The sequenced sample consisted of PBMCs. Receptor source: a woman aged 40 to 55 in good health and CMV-seropositive. Both conserved end residues are part of each CDR3. The D gene is left open where the match is weak. Where a row states a size, it is once, few, many or the class of an expanded clone; other rows omit it.

J gene: TRBJ1-2; clone size: -; CDR3 length: 12; D gene: -; V gene: TRBV27; CDR3 DNA: TGTGCCAGCAGCCCCGACAGAAATGGCTACACCTTC; CDR3 protein: CASSPDRNGYTF
J gene: TRBJ2-2; clone size: few; CDR3 length: 15; D gene: -; V gene: TRBV7-9; CDR3 DNA: TGTGCCAGCAGCTCAGGGGCCCTGAACACCGGGGAGCTGTTTTTT; CDR3 protein: CASSSGALNTGELFF
J gene: TRBJ2-3; clone size: -; CDR3 length: 14; D gene: -; V gene: TRBV7-2; CDR3 DNA: TGTGCCAGCAGCTTCGGGGGAAATGCAGATACGCAGTATTTT; CDR3 protein: CASSFGGNADTQYF
J gene: TRBJ1-1; clone size: many; CDR3 length: 15; D gene: -; V gene: TRBV2; CDR3 DNA: TGTGCCAGCGCAATAGTCGGAATGAACGGGGGAGAAGCTTTCTTT; CDR3 protein: CASAIVGMNGGEAFF
J gene: TRBJ2-7; clone size: -; CDR3 length: 16; D gene: TRBD1; V gene: TRBV5-4; CDR3 DNA: TGTGCCAGCAGCCCCTCCCGGACAGGGGGCAATGACGAGCAGTACTTC; CDR3 protein: CASSPSRTGGNDEQYF
J gene: TRBJ2-1; clone size: -; CDR3 length: 14; D gene: TRBD2; V gene: TRBV9; CDR3 DNA: TGTGCCAGCAGCGTTGGGACTAGATACAATGAGCAGTTCTTC; CDR3 protein: CASSVGTRYNEQFF
J gene: TRBJ2-2; clone size: -; CDR3 length: 15; D gene: -; V gene: TRBV7-8; CDR3 DNA: TGTGCCAGCAGGGCGGGACAGCGAAACACCGGGGAGCTGTTTTTT; CDR3 protein: CASRAGQRNTGELFF
J gene: TRBJ1-4; clone size: -; CDR3 length: 15; D gene: -; V gene: TRBV7-2; CDR3 DNA: TGTGCCAGCAGCTTCGTCAGGGCCGTTGAGGAAAAACTGTTTTTT; CDR3 protein: CASSFVRAVEEKLFF
J gene: TRBJ2-5; clone size: few; CDR3 length: 15; D gene: TRBD1; V gene: TRBV5-1; CDR3 DNA: TGCGCCAGCAGCCCCGGGACAGATAGCGAGGAGACCCAGTACTTC; CDR3 protein: CASSPGTDSEETQYF
J gene: TRBJ1-2; clone size: -; CDR3 length: 13; D gene: -; V gene: TRBV9; CDR3 DNA: TGTGCCAGCAGCGTAGAGGGGAACTATGGCTACACCTTC; CDR3 protein: CASSVEGNYGYTF
J gene: TRBJ2-3; clone size: -; CDR3 length: 14; D gene: TRBD2; V gene: TRBV5-6; CDR3 DNA: TGTGCCAGCAAAGGTAGCGGGGGAACAGATACGCAGTATTTT; CDR3 protein: CASKGSGGTDTQYF